A single sample is the source of the 21 T cell receptor beta chains below, sequenced in a study of blood T cell repertoires in COVID-19. Assay: immunoSEQ multiplex PCR; the TCRdb copy retains only in-frame clones and omits some. Seen here are 200,000 to 250,000 clones, roughly 80% observed once, and the top ten hold around 3.5%. The sequencing input was peripheral blood. Receptor source: a woman younger than 30 with acute or convalescent COVID-19.

The V call is TRBV4-2, the J call TRBJ2-2; D ambiguous. The V end was cut by 4 bases, the J end by 1 base, with 10 bases between. CDR1 and CDR2 (germline): LGHNA, YNFKEQ. This CDR3 has 15 residues. The CDR3 nucleotides are TGTGCCAGCAGCCTAAGTAGCCGGAACACCGGGGAGCTGTTTTTT. It translates to CASSLSSRNTGELFF.

This clone showed up just a few times. This chain uses TRBV9 with TRBJ1-1; D gene uncertain. CDR3 length equals 15 residues. Germline V gene sequence: CDR1 SGDLS, CDR2 YYNGEE. Trimming removed 0 bases at V and 1 base at J, with 10 bases between. Here the CDR3 DNA reads TGTGCCAGCAGCGTAGGAGGTGTTCCGAACACTGAAGCTTTCTTT. This gives the protein CASSVGGVPNTEAFF.

This chain connects TRBV24-1 to TRBJ2-1, with TRBD2 as a possible D gene (6 bases). Germline-derived CDR1 and CDR2 are KGHDR and SFDVKD. The CDR3 length is 14 residues. The germline V and J ends were trimmed by 5 bases and 8 bases, with 15 bases remaining between them. The CDR3 DNA sequence: TGTGCCACCAGTGGACCCGCGGGGCGAGATGAGCAGTTCTTC. As protein: CATSGPAGRDEQFF.

This chain links TRBV2 with TRBJ2-3, with 9 positions matching TRBD2. This CDR3 has 14 residues. Germline V CDR1 and CDR2: SNHLY, FYNNEI. J was trimmed by 3 bases and V by 11 bases; bases with no gene match: 9. The CDR3 DNA follows: TGTGCCTCCGCCCCGCTAGCGGGAACAGATACGCAGTATTTT. Protein: CASAPLAGTDTQYF.

The chain recombines TRBV6-2 or TRBV6-3 with TRBJ2-1; 7 positions agree with TRBD2. The trim removed 2 bases at V and 4 bases at J, leaving 11 bases unmatched. Germline V gene data show CDR1 as MNHEY and CDR2 as SVGEGT. The CDR3 sequence is 17 residues long. CDR3 DNA: TGTGCCAGCAGTTACCCCTGGTGGTCTAGCGGTTACAATGAGCAGTTCTTC. Amino acids: CASSYPWWSSGYNEQFF.

The V gene is TRBV30, the J gene TRBJ1-5, with no clear D. This CDR3 has 13 residues. Germline lookup yields CDR1 GTSNPN and CDR2 SVGIG (reference sequence). V shed 2 bases and J shed 0 bases, with 5 bases lying between them. The chain's CDR3 is CAWSSGSNQPQHF. CDR3 nucleotide sequence: TGTGCCTGGAGTTCGGGTAGCAATCAGCCCCAGCATTTT.

The chain employs TRBV5-1 and TRBJ2-7; D unresolved. The CDR3 extends over 14 amino acids. Germline CDR1 reads SGHRS; CDR2 reads YFSETQ. The germline V and J ends were trimmed by 0 bases and 0 bases, with 7 bases remaining between them. In nucleotides, the CDR3 is TGCGCCAGCAGCTTGGGGAGAGTCTCCTACGAGCAGTACTTC. It codes for CASSLGRVSYEQYF.

The chain couples TRBV20-1 to TRBJ2-4; no clear D gene. This CDR3 spans 15 amino acids. The germline V gene has CDR1 DFQATT and CDR2 SNEGSKA (reference sequence). Trimming shortened V by 3 bases and J by 0 bases, and 12 bases separated the two germline ends. Written as DNA, the CDR3 is TGCAGTGCTAGTTGGGCAGCTGTAGCCAAAAACATTCAGTACTTC. This sequence encodes CSASWAAVAKNIQYF.

This clone was seen a handful of times. The rearrangement joins TRBV9 to TRBJ1-3; 8 bases are a match to TRBD1. Germline CDR1 is SGDLS and CDR2 is YYNGEE. The ends lost 3 bases at V and 0 bases at J; junction bases unmatched: 8. The CDR3 loop spans 17 amino acids. The CDR3 spells CASSGFIQGASGNTIYF. Written as DNA, the CDR3 is TGTGCCAGCAGCGGATTCATTCAGGGGGCCTCTGGAAACACCATATATTTT.

This clone occurred a few times. The gene calls are TRBV10-3 and TRBJ1-1; weak D call: TRBD1 (6 bases). The germline gives CDR1 ENHRY, CDR2 SYGVKD. Trimming removed 5 bases from V and 1 base from J, with 11 bases in between. The CDR3 contains 14 residues. The CDR3 DNA reads TGTGCCATCAGTTTCGGACAGCAGAACACTGAAGCTTTCTTT. Translated, it gives CAISFGQQNTEAFF.

The gene calls are TRBV5-1 and TRBJ1-1; 11 nucleotides align to TRBD1. This CDR3 has 16 amino acids. CDR1 and CDR2 (germline): SGHRS, YFSETQ. Trimming at V came to 0 bases and at J to 12 bases, leaving 13 bases not matched to a gene. The CDR3 is CASSLAFGTGGFPSFF. CDR3 DNA: TGCGCCAGCAGCTTGGCATTCGGGACAGGGGGATTCCCGTCTTTCTTT.

The chain is built from TRBV6-2 or TRBV6-3 and TRBJ1-6; 8 bases are shared with TRBD1. This CDR3 contains 14 residues. Germline CDR1 reads MNHEY; CDR2 reads SVGEGT. V lost 5 bases and J lost 10; bases outside the gene matches: 7. The CDR3 region has the DNA TGTGCCAGCAGTCGACAGGGGTTACGATCACCCCTCCACTTT. Its protein product is CASSRQGLRSPLHF.

V and J are TRBV18 and TRBJ2-1; the match to TRBD2 covers 7 bases. CDR1 and CDR2 from the germline V gene are KGHSH and LQKENI. This CDR3 has 14 residues. Trimming removed 2 bases from V and 7 bases from J; junction bases left unmatched: 5. This CDR3 reads CASSPSSSGNEQFF. Here the CDR3 DNA reads TGTGCCAGCTCACCATCGAGTAGCGGGAATGAGCAGTTCTTC.

The chain couples TRBV28 to TRBJ2-7; weak D call: TRBD1 (7 bases). Trimming shortened V by 2 bases and J by 3 bases, and 17 bases separated the two germline ends. CDR1 is MDHEN, CDR2 SYDVKM, per germline. The CDR3 length is 16 residues. CDR3 region: CASSLGGAGGFYEQYF. In nucleotides, the CDR3 is TGTGCCAGCAGTTTAGGAGGGGCAGGGGGATTCTACGAGCAGTACTTC.

This chain connects TRBV2 to TRBJ1-2; the D gene is possibly TRBD1 (5 bases). The germline V and J ends were trimmed by 4 bases and 4 bases, with 16 bases remaining between them. The germline CDR1 and CDR2 sequences are SNHLY and FYNNEI. This CDR3 spans 15 amino acids. CDR3 protein: CASSGDRHHSYGYTF. The CDR3 DNA sequence: TGTGCCAGCAGTGGCGACAGACACCACAGCTATGGCTACACCTTC.

Written as DNA, the CDR3 is TGTGCCAGCAGCTTAGGCGAACTCTACGAGCAGTACTTC. The encoded protein is CASSLGELYEQYF. The chain couples TRBV11-2 to TRBJ2-7, with D unclear. The germline V gene encodes CDR1 SGHAT and CDR2 FQNNGV. The V gene lost 1 base and the J gene lost 3 bases, with 7 bases spanning the gap. The CDR3 runs to 13 residues.

The V and J genes are TRBV10-3 and TRBJ2-7, with TRBD2 as a possible D gene (6 bases). V shed 3 bases and J shed 1 base, with 10 bases lying between them. There are 14 residues in the CDR3. Per the germline V gene, CDR1 is ENHRY and CDR2 is SYGVKD. The CDR3 is CAISDWEESYEQYF. The DNA for the CDR3 is TGTGCCATCAGTGACTGGGAGGAGTCCTACGAGCAGTACTTC.

This clone was picked up a small number of times. The chain couples TRBV6-2 or TRBV6-3 to TRBJ1-1; possible D gene TRBD1, 5 bases. Germline assignment: CDR1 MNHEY and CDR2 SVGEGT. V was shortened by 5 bases and J by 1 base, with 11 bases between the two germline ends. The CDR3 totals 14 residues. CDR3 nucleotides: TGTGCCAGCAGTGGGGCCGGGCGGAACACTGAAGCTTTCTTT. Encoded protein: CASSGAGRNTEAFF.

The chain couples TRBV7-2 to TRBJ2-3; 10 bases are a match to TRBD2. The V segment lost 8 bases and the J segment 6 bases; nucleotides outside the gene matches: 11. The CDR3 contains 15 residues. CDR1 SGHTA and CDR2 FQGNSA come from the germline V gene. The CDR3 protein is CASGGGSGRRDTQYF. The CDR3 region has the DNA TGTGCCAGCGGGGGGGGTAGCGGGAGGAGGGATACGCAGTATTTT.

On this clone itself: Different DNA sequences within this sample yield the same CDR3. This chain uses TRBV18 with TRBJ2-5; D is ambiguous. This CDR3 spans 12 amino acids. The V end lost 2 bases, the J end lost 5 bases, and 6 bases lay between the germline ends. Germline-derived CDR1 and CDR2 are KGHSH and LQKENI. The CDR3 DNA follows: TGTGCCAGCTCACCATCTTCCGAGACCCAGTACTTC. It is translated as CASSPSSETQYF.

This chain links TRBV6-2 or TRBV6-3 with TRBJ1-1, with 9 bases aligning to TRBD1. The junction had 7 bases not matched to a gene; V was cut back by 2 bases and J by 3 bases. The CDR3 sequence is 16 residues long. Germline loops: CDR1 MNHEY, CDR2 SVGEGT. This CDR3 reads CASSYVTGTGYTEAFF. CDR3 in DNA: TGTGCCAGCAGTTACGTGACCGGGACAGGGTACACTGAAGCTTTCTTT.